Sequencing of this T cell receptor (beta chain) was carried out in a study of shared clonotypes between healthy human individuals. The V gene's germline CDR1 is MNHEY and CDR2 SVGAGI. J gave up 1 base and V 6 bases, and 6 bases lay outside the gene matches. The CDR3 totals 15 residues. To note about this clone: Its antigen is unknown.

In the original workflow: Because ImmunoSEQ provided only junction sequences with no quality scores, the filtering differed. Sequencing was performed with immunoSEQ multiplex PCR; in TCRdb, only in-frame clones are kept and a portion is missing. That table is the source of V, J and clone size, and D and trimming were worked out from the DNA. The repertoire holds a few million clones, with approximately 95% as singletons. Findings and limits, study-wide: Lower generation probabilities were found for non-shared clonotypes than for those shared by all four donors.

All participating donors were Caucasian adults from Nashville, Tennessee. Sequencing was carried out using naive CD4+ T cells from PBMCs. Subset defined: CD45RA+ positively selected. The receptor comes from a man aged 18 to 29 in good health. Some clones in this sample may be carry-over from other donors' samples. The gene calls are TRBV6-5 and TRBJ1-1, with 9 bases aligning to TRBD1. The CDR3 here is CASSKQGAGNTEAFF. The CDR3 DNA is TGTGCCAGCAGCAAACAGGGGGCAGGGAACACTGAAGCTTTCTTT.